Below, one T cell receptor (beta chain) is given with its context. Its antigen remains unidentified. Per-nucleotide qualities are absent, and no much larger clonotype sits a single base away. The time point tag for this specimen amounts to: cells obtained before transplantation from donor or recipient. CD3+CD4+ and CD3+CD8+ populations were FACS-sorted from unstimulated pre-transplant donor and recipient cells taken from spleen or lymph nodes. These data belong to a study of graft-versus-host responses after intestinal transplantation (dated by TCRdb to the early 2020s). Describing the broader study: The transplants that recipients got were multivisceral, liver-intestinal, or isolated intestinal. Every recipient was given anti-thymocyte globulin induction, followed by roughly 3 years of maintenance tacrolimus and steroids. After intestinal transplantation, graft-versus-host and host-versus-graft alloreactive T cell clones were followed in the graft, circulation and bone marrow using bulk TCR-beta CDR3 sequencing. To identify alloreactive clones, pre-transplant mixed lymphocyte reaction products were sequenced and compared with unstimulated pre-transplant donor and recipient T cells. The cohort enrolled some 23 intestinal transplant recipients including one retransplant, and a few patients lacking pretransplant specimens were excluded. Donor T cell macrochimerism was defined as a peak of at least 4% donor T cells among recipient peripheral blood mononuclear cells. Instead of going to the commercial service, samples from a few later patients were sequenced in-house on an Illumina MiSeq and processed with MiXCR. On the study overall, not on this receptor specifically: GvH clones turned up in recipient bone marrow, with some appearing earlier in ileal mucosa or blood, a pattern consistent with an intestinal mucosal origin. In the allografts of patients with donor T cell macrochimerism, GvH to HvG T cell clonal ratios were high. Conclusions were limited by the relatively low number and heterogeneity of intestinal transplant patients. Early after transplant, declines in HvG clones were associated with peak levels of circulating GvH clones.

Including cysteine and phenylalanine, the CDR3 has 12 amino acids. CDR3 DNA only is kept here, 36 bases in frame from base 1. V and J lose 1 base and 0 bases, and a span of 1 base separates them. Taken from the germline V gene, the CDR1 and CDR2 loops are SGHRS and YFSETQ. To prepare the library, the immunoSEQ multiplex PCR assay was applied. For most patients, genomic DNA was isolated with the Qiagen DNeasy Blood and Tissue Kit and sent frozen to Adaptive Biotechnologies for TCR sequencing. High-throughput TCR-beta CDR3 sequencing of genomic DNA from most patients was performed by Adaptive Biotechnologies. On the study's bioinformatics: TCR sequencing data for around 19 patients were retrieved from Adaptive's ImmunoSEQ software; a few other patients were processed with MiXCR and VDJtools. To correct CD4 versus CD8 sorting errors, sequences present in both subsets at a frequency ratio below 5:1 were removed. CDR3 nucleotide sequences shared by donor and recipient were removed because the origin of these sequences could not be assigned. At least 2-fold expansion over unstimulated cells and a minimum CFSE-low frequency of 0.002% (template counts) or 0.001% (read counts) were required for clones to be classified as alloreactive. Clones detected in sequenced pre-transplant spleen, lymph node, or MLR CFSE-low populations of the donor or recipient were defined as mappable. Cumulative frequency of alloreactive clones was calculated as a percentage of all sequences weighted by copy number. Not all clones reach the TCRdb copy of this immuneACCESS table, which keeps in-frame sequences only. Checked studies attribute under half of the gap to unresolved V genes and leave the rest unexplained. That table supplies the V and J calls and clone size; D and trimming were determined from the DNA. The sample table contains about 100,000 clones; only one count was recorded for about 90% of them. The ten most abundant clones make up about 0.9% of the sample.

Sequences were derived from unstimulated CD4+ T cells sorted from spleen or lymph node cells, sampled before intestinal transplant. This sequence was found in a human donor who received an intestinal transplant. The chain employs TRBV5-1 and TRBJ1-2, with the D gene not clear enough to name. The sequenced DNA is TGCGCCAGCAGCTTGACTAACTATGGCTACACCTTC. Translation gives CASSLTNYGYTF.